Described below is a single T cell receptor beta chain sequence and its context. The data originate from a study of T cells in tumors and immune-related adverse events. V lost 4 bases, J lost 1 base, and 11 bases lay in between. CDR3 size: 14 residues. Germline values: CDR1 SQVTM, CDR2 ANQGSEA. The method was immunoSEQ multiplex PCR; TCRdb's version includes in-frame clones alone and lacks a portion of them. The sample shows 10,000 or so clones, around 92% of them seen only once. Sequencing was performed on lymph node tissue, taken from a patient treated with anti-PD-1 therapy. V gene TRBV29-1 combines with J gene TRBJ2-4; D perhaps matches TRBD1 (6 bases). This receptor was obtained from a female donor with metastatic renal cell carcinoma. CDR3 protein: CSVVDRLAKNIQYF. The CDR3 DNA sequence: TGCAGCGTTGTAGACAGGCTGGCCAAAAACATTCAGTACTTC.